This TCR beta chain was captured in a study of blood T cell repertoires in COVID-19. The method was immunoSEQ multiplex PCR; TCRdb's version includes in-frame clones alone and lacks a portion of them. The repertoire holds about 220,000 clones, with 84% as singletons. This clone was seen just once. Per germline, CDR1 LNHDA and CDR2 SQIVND (reference sequence). This CDR3 comprises 16 residues. V was clipped by 3 bases and J by 2 bases; unmatched bases: 6. The J gene is TRBJ1-5, the V gene TRBV19; 8 bases align to TRBD1. The source is a woman aged 60-75 years with acute or convalescent COVID-19. Sequencing input: peripheral blood. The CDR3 here is CASSIAGQGGNQPQHF. Here the CDR3 DNA reads TGTGCCAGTAGTATCGCCGGACAGGGAGGCAATCAGCCCCAGCATTTT.